This T cell receptor (beta chain) was profiled in a study of cytomegalovirus exposure and HLA in healthy donors. Findings and caveats of the study: When a later analysis was performed, an Asian-associated ancestry cluster reportedly had fewer N-insertions than the approximately 680-donor mean.

This PCR relied on a set of 60 Vbeta primers and 13 Jbeta primers. Here immunoSEQ multiplex PCR was the method, and the copy in TCRdb shows in-frame clones only, minus some. The sample has roughly 150,000 clones, roughly four fifths seen once. Turning to this clone: Its antigen is currently unknown.

Germline V gives CDR1 SEHNR, CDR2 FQNEAQ (reference sequence). This CDR3 region has 14 residues. The V and J ends lost 5 bases and 14 bases, in that order; junction bases with no gene match: 12. The source of this sequence is a woman under 30 in good health and CMV-seronegative. The V gene is TRBV7-9, the J gene TRBJ2-3, with 11 bases fitting TRBD1. Sequencing was carried out using PBMCs. Here the CDR3 reads CASSKAPGTGGRYF. The CDR3 DNA is TGTGCCAGCAGCAAAGCCCCAGGGACAGGGGGTCGGTATTTT.